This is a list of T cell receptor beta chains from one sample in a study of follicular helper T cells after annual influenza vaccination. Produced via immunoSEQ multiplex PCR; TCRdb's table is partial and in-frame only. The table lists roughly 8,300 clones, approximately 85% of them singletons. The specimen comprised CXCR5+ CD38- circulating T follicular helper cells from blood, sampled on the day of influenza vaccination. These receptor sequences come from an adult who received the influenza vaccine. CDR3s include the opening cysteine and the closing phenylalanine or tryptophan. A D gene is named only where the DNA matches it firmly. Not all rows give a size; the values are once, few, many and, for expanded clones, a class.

CDR3aa: CASSQVLAGGNFDTGELFF
CDR3nt: TGCGCCAGCAGCCAAGTACTAGCGGGGGGGAATTTCGACACCGGGGAGCTGTTTTTT
j_gene: TRBJ2-2
d_gene: TRBD2
abundance: NA
v_gene: TRBV4-3

CDR3aa: CASSPGVRVERNTEAFF
CDR3nt: TGCGCCAGCAGCCCTGGGGTCAGGGTCGAGAGGAACACTGAAGCTTTCTTT
j_gene: TRBJ1-1
d_gene: NA
abundance: NA
v_gene: TRBV5-1

CDR3aa: CASTPSGGHNEQFF
CDR3nt: TGTGCCAGTACCCCTAGCGGGGGTCACAATGAGCAGTTCTTC
j_gene: TRBJ2-1
d_gene: TRBD2
abundance: NA
v_gene: TRBV19

CDR3aa: CASSLGGGSYNEQFF
CDR3nt: TGTGCCAGCAGCCTGGGCGGGGGCTCCTACAATGAGCAGTTCTTC
j_gene: TRBJ2-1
d_gene: TRBD2
abundance: once
v_gene: TRBV28

CDR3aa: CASSLYTGVTEAFF
CDR3nt: TGTGCCAGCAGCTTATATACAGGGGTGACTGAAGCTTTCTTT
j_gene: TRBJ1-1
d_gene: TRBD1
abundance: NA
v_gene: TRBV11-2

CDR3aa: CSVGEYIYEQYF
CDR3nt: TGCAGCGTTGGGGAGTACATCTACGAGCAGTACTTC
j_gene: TRBJ2-7
d_gene: NA
abundance: few
v_gene: TRBV29-1

CDR3aa: CASSVELVTEAFF
CDR3nt: TGTGCCAGCAGCGTGGAGTTGGTCACTGAAGCTTTCTTT
j_gene: TRBJ1-1
d_gene: NA
abundance: NA
v_gene: TRBV9

CDR3aa: CASQRSGGVSGANVLTF
CDR3nt: TGTGCCAGTCAACGTAGCGGGGGGGTTTCTGGGGCCAACGTCCTGACTTTC
j_gene: TRBJ2-6
d_gene: TRBD2
abundance: NA
v_gene: TRBV19

CDR3aa: CASSPTGDTQYF
CDR3nt: TGTGCCAGCTCACCGACAGGGGATACGCAGTATTTT
j_gene: TRBJ2-3
d_gene: TRBD1
abundance: NA
v_gene: TRBV18

CDR3aa: CSVPRGSDNEQFF
CDR3nt: TGCAGCGTCCCTCGGGGGTCAGACAATGAGCAGTTCTTC
j_gene: TRBJ2-1
d_gene: NA
abundance: once
v_gene: TRBV29-1

CDR3aa: CASSLRPTGVGVNSPLHF
CDR3nt: TGTGCCAGCAGCTTGCGACCGACAGGGGTCGGTGTGAATTCACCCCTCCACTTT
j_gene: TRBJ1-6
d_gene: TRBD1
abundance: few
v_gene: TRBV7-2

CDR3aa: CASSFIGDQETQYF
CDR3nt: TGTGCCAGCAGCTTTATAGGGGATCAAGAGACCCAGTACTTC
j_gene: TRBJ2-5
d_gene: NA
abundance: NA
v_gene: TRBV5-6

CDR3aa: CASKGEGAQHNEKLFF
CDR3nt: TGTGCCAGCAAAGGCGAGGGAGCGCAGCATAATGAAAAACTGTTTTTT
j_gene: TRBJ1-4
d_gene: NA
abundance: NA
v_gene: TRBV2

CDR3aa: CASAQGRDTEAFF
CDR3nt: TGTGCCAGCGCACAGGGGAGGGACACTGAAGCTTTCTTT
j_gene: TRBJ1-1
d_gene: TRBD1
abundance: NA
v_gene: TRBV7-2

CDR3aa: CASSPGLAYNEQFF
CDR3nt: TGTGCCAGCAGCCCGGGACTAGCCTACAATGAGCAGTTCTTC
j_gene: TRBJ2-1
d_gene: TRBD2
abundance: NA
v_gene: TRBV7-9

CDR3aa: CASSPSGNSPLHF
CDR3nt: TGTGCCAGCAGTCCATCCGGGAATTCACCCCTCCACTTT
j_gene: TRBJ1-6
d_gene: NA
abundance: NA
v_gene: TRBV28

CDR3aa: CASSSTSGGKFYEQYF
CDR3nt: TGCGCCAGCAGCTCGACTAGCGGGGGAAAGTTCTACGAGCAGTACTTC
j_gene: TRBJ2-7
d_gene: TRBD2
abundance: NA
v_gene: TRBV5-1

CDR3aa: CASSFTAGSEQFF
CDR3nt: TGTGCCAGCAGCTTCACGGCGGGGAGTGAGCAGTTCTTC
j_gene: TRBJ2-1
d_gene: NA
abundance: NA
v_gene: TRBV7-7

CDR3aa: CASRGQLANTGELFF
CDR3nt: TGTGCCAGCAGAGGCCAGCTCGCGAACACCGGGGAGCTGTTTTTT
j_gene: TRBJ2-2
d_gene: NA
abundance: once
v_gene: TRBV6-5

CDR3aa: CASSPSTGRTGELFF
CDR3nt: TGTGCCAGCAGCCCGAGTACAGGCCGGACCGGGGAGCTGTTTTTT
j_gene: TRBJ2-2
d_gene: NA
abundance: NA
v_gene: TRBV11-2

CDR3aa: CSAQGKDTQYF
CDR3nt: TGCAGTGCCCAGGGTAAGGATACGCAGTATTTT
j_gene: TRBJ2-3
d_gene: NA
abundance: NA
v_gene: TRBV20-1

CDR3aa: CASRSPTGLNEKLFF
CDR3nt: TGTGCCAGCAGATCACCGACAGGGCTTAATGAAAAACTGTTTTTT
j_gene: TRBJ1-4
d_gene: TRBD1
abundance: NA
v_gene: TRBV28

CDR3aa: CASSSHNEQFF
CDR3nt: TGTGCCAGCAGTAGTCACAATGAGCAGTTCTTC
j_gene: TRBJ2-1
d_gene: NA
abundance: NA
v_gene: TRBV6-1

CDR3aa: CASSLGGTASTDTQYF
CDR3nt: TGCGCCAGCAGCTTGGGCGGGACGGCTAGCACAGATACGCAGTATTTT
j_gene: TRBJ2-3
d_gene: NA
abundance: NA
v_gene: TRBV5-1

CDR3aa: CASSFRTGTDGYTF
CDR3nt: TGTGCCAGCAGCTTCCGGACAGGGACAGATGGCTACACCTTC
j_gene: TRBJ1-2
d_gene: TRBD1
abundance: NA
v_gene: TRBV7-8

CDR3aa: CASTLGGNVLTF
CDR3nt: TGTGCCAGCACCTTGGGGGGAAACGTCCTGACTTTC
j_gene: TRBJ2-6
d_gene: NA
abundance: NA
v_gene: TRBV7-9

CDR3aa: CASSIAIGTQTYEQYF
CDR3nt: TGTGCCAGTAGTATAGCCATTGGGACTCAGACCTACGAGCAGTACTTC
j_gene: TRBJ2-7
d_gene: NA
abundance: NA
v_gene: TRBV19

CDR3aa: CASSFRRGGTEAFF
CDR3nt: TGTGCCAGCAGCTTTCGGAGGGGAGGCACTGAAGCTTTCTTT
j_gene: TRBJ1-1
d_gene: NA
abundance: NA
v_gene: TRBV5-5

CDR3aa: CNVGGANYGYTF
CDR3nt: TGCAATGTGGGGGGAGCTAACTATGGCTACACCTTC
j_gene: TRBJ1-2
d_gene: NA
abundance: NA
v_gene: TRBV29-1

CDR3aa: CASSWQGLNTGELFF
CDR3nt: TGTGCCAGCAGCTGGCAGGGGCTGAACACCGGGGAGCTGTTTTTT
j_gene: TRBJ2-2
d_gene: NA
abundance: NA
v_gene: TRBV5-8

CDR3aa: CASSTGLAGVEQYF
CDR3nt: TGTGCCAGCAGTACAGGACTAGCGGGGGTGGAGCAGTACTTC
j_gene: TRBJ2-7
d_gene: TRBD2
abundance: NA
v_gene: TRBV28

CDR3aa: CAISESVGSPLHF
CDR3nt: TGTGCCATCAGTGAGTCGGTTGGCTCACCCCTCCACTTT
j_gene: TRBJ1-6
d_gene: NA
abundance: NA
v_gene: TRBV10-3

CDR3aa: CASSQGGSSYEQYF
CDR3nt: TGTGCCAGCAGCCAGGGGGGGAGCTCCTACGAGCAGTACTTC
j_gene: TRBJ2-7
d_gene: NA
abundance: NA
v_gene: TRBV7-6

CDR3aa: CASSEEPSGVLRYF
CDR3nt: TGTGCCAGCAGTGAAGAACCTAGCGGGGTCCTAAGGTACTTC
j_gene: TRBJ2-7
d_gene: TRBD2
abundance: NA
v_gene: TRBV6-1

CDR3aa: CASSSPPGRTNSPLHF
CDR3nt: TGTGCCAGCAGCTCTCCTCCGGGACGGACAAATTCACCCCTCCACTTT
j_gene: TRBJ1-6
d_gene: NA
abundance: NA
v_gene: TRBV5-8

CDR3aa: CASSPSGQMYSYGYTF
CDR3nt: TGTGCCAGCAGTCCGAGTGGACAGATGTATTCGTATGGCTACACCTTC
j_gene: TRBJ1-2
d_gene: NA
abundance: NA
v_gene: TRBV28

CDR3aa: CASSPLLQGRGGYTF
CDR3nt: TGTGCCAGCAGCCCATTATTGCAGGGGAGGGGAGGCTACACCTTC
j_gene: TRBJ1-2
d_gene: NA
abundance: NA
v_gene: TRBV6-1

CDR3aa: CASSSLPNTEAFF
CDR3nt: TGTGCCAGCAGTTCTCTTCCGAACACTGAAGCTTTCTTT
j_gene: TRBJ1-1
d_gene: NA
abundance: NA
v_gene: TRBV5-6

CDR3aa: CASSPQGTARATEAFF
CDR3nt: TGTGCCAGCAGCCCACAGGGGACGGCGCGAGCGACTGAAGCTTTCTTT
j_gene: TRBJ1-1
d_gene: TRBD1
abundance: NA
v_gene: TRBV4-2

CDR3aa: CASSRRENTEAFF
CDR3nt: TGTGCCAGCAGCCGCAGAGAGAACACTGAAGCTTTCTTT
j_gene: TRBJ1-1
d_gene: NA
abundance: NA
v_gene: TRBV7-6

CDR3aa: CASSTRQGLQYF
CDR3nt: TGTGCCAGTAGTACCCGACAGGGGTTGCAGTACTTC
j_gene: TRBJ2-7
d_gene: TRBD1
abundance: NA
v_gene: TRBV19

CDR3aa: CASSFWPYEQYF
CDR3nt: TGTGCCAGCAGTTTTTGGCCCTACGAGCAGTACTTC
j_gene: TRBJ2-7
d_gene: NA
abundance: once
v_gene: TRBV28

CDR3aa: CASSPDRYSPLHF
CDR3nt: TGTGCCAGCTCCCCGGACAGATATTCACCCCTCCACTTT
j_gene: TRBJ1-6
d_gene: NA
abundance: NA
v_gene: TRBV18

CDR3aa: CASSLSGANQPQHF
CDR3nt: TGTGCCAGCAGCTTATCTGGGGCCAATCAGCCCCAGCATTTT
j_gene: TRBJ1-5
d_gene: NA
abundance: NA
v_gene: TRBV7-8